Described below is a single TCR beta chain sequence and its context. Its antigen remains unknown. This CDR3 has 16 amino acids. Germline V gene data show CDR1 as SGHTA and CDR2 as FQGTGA. V shed 5 bases and J shed 0 bases, with 14 bases lying between them. This sample is part of a study of cytomegalovirus exposure and HLA in healthy donors. For the study at large: From about 180 million T cells, an earlier analysis saw approximately 120 million unique TCR beta sequences.

Overall study results and limits: A few CMV-associated chains proved CMV antigen-specific in vitro. About 87% or about 30% of the time was how often most TCR beta V segments were productive, according to an earlier analysis. Later analysis demonstrated an association between a missense DCLRE1C variant and TCR beta V- and J-gene trimming.

This PCR relied on a set of 60 Vbeta primers and 13 Jbeta primers. Data came from immunoSEQ multiplex PCR; TCRdb stores just in-frame clones and leaves some out. The repertoire holds roughly 150,000 clones, with approximately 77% as singletons. This TCR was sampled from a man aged 45-65 years in good health and CMV-seropositive. The sample was PBMCs. The chain joins TRBV7-3 to TRBJ2-1, with D maybe TRBD2 (5 bases). CDR3 DNA: TGTGCCAGCAGCCCCAGCGGAGGACGCTCCTACAATGAGCAGTTCTTC. Its protein product is CASSPSGGRSYNEQFF.